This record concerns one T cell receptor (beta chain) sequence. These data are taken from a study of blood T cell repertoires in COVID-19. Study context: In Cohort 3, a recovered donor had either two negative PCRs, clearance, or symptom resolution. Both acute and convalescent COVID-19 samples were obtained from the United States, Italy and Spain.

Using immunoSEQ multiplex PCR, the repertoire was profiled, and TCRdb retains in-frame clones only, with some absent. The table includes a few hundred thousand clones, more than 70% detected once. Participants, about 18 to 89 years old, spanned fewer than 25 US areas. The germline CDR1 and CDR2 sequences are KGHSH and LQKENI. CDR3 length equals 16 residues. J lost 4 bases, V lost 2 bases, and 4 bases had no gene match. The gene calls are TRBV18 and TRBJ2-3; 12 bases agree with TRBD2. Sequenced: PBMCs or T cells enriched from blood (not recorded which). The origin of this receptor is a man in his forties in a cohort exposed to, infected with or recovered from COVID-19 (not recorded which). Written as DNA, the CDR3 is TGTGCCAGCTCACCAAGTGGACTAGCGGGACCAGATACGCAGTATTTT. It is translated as CASSPSGLAGPDTQYF. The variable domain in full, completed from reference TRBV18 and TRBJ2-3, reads NAGVMQNPRHLVRRRGQEARLRCSPMKGHSHVYWYRQLPEEGLKFMVYLQKENIIDESGMPKERFSAEFPKEGPSILRIQQVVRGDSAAYFCASSPSGLAGPDTQYFGPGTRLTVL.